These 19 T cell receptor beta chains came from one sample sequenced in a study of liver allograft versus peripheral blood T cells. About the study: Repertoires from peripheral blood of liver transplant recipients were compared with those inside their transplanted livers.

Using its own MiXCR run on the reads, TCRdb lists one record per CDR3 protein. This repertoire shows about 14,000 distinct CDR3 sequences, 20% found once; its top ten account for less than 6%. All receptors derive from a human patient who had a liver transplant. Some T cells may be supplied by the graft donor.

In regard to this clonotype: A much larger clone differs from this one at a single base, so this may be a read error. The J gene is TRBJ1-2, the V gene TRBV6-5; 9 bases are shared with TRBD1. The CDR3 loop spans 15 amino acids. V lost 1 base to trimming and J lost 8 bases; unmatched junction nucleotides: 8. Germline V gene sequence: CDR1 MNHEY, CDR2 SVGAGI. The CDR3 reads CASSYYSGQGYGYTF. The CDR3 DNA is TGTGCCAGCAGTTACTATTCGGGACAGGGCTACGGCTACACCTTC.

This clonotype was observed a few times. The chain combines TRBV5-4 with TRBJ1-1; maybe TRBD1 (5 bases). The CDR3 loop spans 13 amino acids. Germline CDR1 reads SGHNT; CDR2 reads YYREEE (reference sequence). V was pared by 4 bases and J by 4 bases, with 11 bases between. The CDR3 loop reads CASSPGSPTEAFF. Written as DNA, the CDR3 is TGTGCCAGCAGCCCAGGGTCCCCCACTGAAGCTTTCTTT.

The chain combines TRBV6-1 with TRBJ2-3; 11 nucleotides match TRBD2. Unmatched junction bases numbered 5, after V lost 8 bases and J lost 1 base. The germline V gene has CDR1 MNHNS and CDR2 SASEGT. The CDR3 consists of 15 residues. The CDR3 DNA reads TGTGCCAGCCAACTACTAGCGGGGGGCACAGATACGCAGTATTTT. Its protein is CASQLLAGGTDTQYF.

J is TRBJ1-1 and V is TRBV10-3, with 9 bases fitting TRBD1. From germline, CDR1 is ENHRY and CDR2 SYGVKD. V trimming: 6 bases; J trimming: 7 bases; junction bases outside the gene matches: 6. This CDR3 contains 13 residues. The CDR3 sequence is CAIRRTGEGEAFF. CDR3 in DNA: TGTGCCATCAGGAGGACAGGGGAAGGTGAAGCTTTCTTT.

CDR3 sequence reads: CASRTLPYYHTEAFF. The CDR3 DNA sequence: TGTGCCAGCAGGACCCTCCCCTACTATCACACTGAAGCTTTCTTT. The chain links TRBV12-3 or TRBV12-4 to TRBJ1-1; D not resolved. V was shortened by 6 bases and J by 3 bases, with 17 bases between the two germline ends. CDR3 length: 15 residues.

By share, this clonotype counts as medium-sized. The CDR3 sequence is CASSLIRAGYGYTF. The CDR3 nucleotides are TGTGCCAGCAGCTTAATACGGGCGGGCTATGGCTACACCTTC. This chain links TRBV7-9 with TRBJ1-2; D remains ambiguous. Trimming took 2 bases from V and 4 from J, leaving 11 bases between them. The CDR3 runs 14 residues. CDR1 and CDR2 (germline): SEHNR, FQNEAQ (reference sequence). The full variable domain, in which reference TRBV7-9 and TRBJ1-2 provide the parts outside the CDR3, is DTGVSQNPRHKITKRGQNVTFRCDPISEHNRLYWYRQTLGQGPEFLTYFQNEAQLEKSRLLSDRFSAERPKGSFSTLEIQRTEQGDSAMYLCASSLIRAGYGYTFGSGTRLTVV.

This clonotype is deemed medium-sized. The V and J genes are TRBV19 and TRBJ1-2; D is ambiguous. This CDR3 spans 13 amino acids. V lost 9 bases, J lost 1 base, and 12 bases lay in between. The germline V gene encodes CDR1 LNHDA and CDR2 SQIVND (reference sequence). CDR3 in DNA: TGTGCCAGCCAAGGGCAGAGTAACTATGGCTACACCTTC. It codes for CASQGQSNYGYTF. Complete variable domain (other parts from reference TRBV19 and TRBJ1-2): DGGITQSPKYLFRKEGQNVTLSCEQNLNHDAMYWYRQDPGQGLRLIYYSQIVNDFQKGDIAEGYSVSREKKESFPLTVTSAQKNPTAFYLCASQGQSNYGYTFGSGTRLTVV.

This CDR3 is CATSGTGGGSSYNEQFF. The CDR3 bases are TGTGCCACCAGTGGCACTGGGGGGGGTAGCTCCTACAATGAGCAGTTCTTC. The genes are TRBV24-1 and TRBJ2-1; 7 positions match TRBD2. The CDR3 runs to 17 residues. Germline CDR1 and CDR2: KGHDR and SFDVKD. With 5 bases clipped from V and 0 bases from J, the junction kept 9 bases outside the gene matches.

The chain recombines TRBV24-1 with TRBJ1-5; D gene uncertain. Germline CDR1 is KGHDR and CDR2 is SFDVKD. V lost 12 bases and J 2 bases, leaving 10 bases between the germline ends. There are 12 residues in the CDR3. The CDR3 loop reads CAPGFRNQPQHF. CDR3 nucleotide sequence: TGTGCCCCAGGATTTCGCAATCAGCCCCAGCATTTT.

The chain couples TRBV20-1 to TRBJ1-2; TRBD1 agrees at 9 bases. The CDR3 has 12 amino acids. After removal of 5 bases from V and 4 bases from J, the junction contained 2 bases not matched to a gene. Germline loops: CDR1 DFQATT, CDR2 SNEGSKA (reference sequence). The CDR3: CSAGQGPYGYTF. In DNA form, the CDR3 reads TGCAGTGCTGGACAGGGGCCCTATGGCTACACCTTC.

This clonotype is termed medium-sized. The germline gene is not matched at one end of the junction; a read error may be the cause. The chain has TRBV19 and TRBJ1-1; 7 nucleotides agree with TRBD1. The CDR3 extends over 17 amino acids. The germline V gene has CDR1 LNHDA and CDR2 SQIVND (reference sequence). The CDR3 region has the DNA TGTGCCAGTAGGATAGAGGGACCGAGACAGGGAAACACTGAAGCTTTCTTT. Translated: CASRIEGPRQGNTEAFF.

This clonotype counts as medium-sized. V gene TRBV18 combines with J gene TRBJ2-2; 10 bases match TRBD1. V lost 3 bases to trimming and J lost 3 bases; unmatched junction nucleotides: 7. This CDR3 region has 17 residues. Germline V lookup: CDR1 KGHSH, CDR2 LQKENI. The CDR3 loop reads CASSPTKTGGDTGELFF. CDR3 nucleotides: TGTGCCAGCTCACCTACCAAGACAGGGGGCGACACCGGGGAGCTGTTTTTT.

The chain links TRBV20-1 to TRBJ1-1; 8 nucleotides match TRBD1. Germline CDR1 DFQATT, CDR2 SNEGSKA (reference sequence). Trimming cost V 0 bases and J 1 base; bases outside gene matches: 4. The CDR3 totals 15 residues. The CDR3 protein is CSARDPGQGNTEAFF. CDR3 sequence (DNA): TGCAGTGCTAGAGACCCCGGACAGGGGAACACTGAAGCTTTCTTT.

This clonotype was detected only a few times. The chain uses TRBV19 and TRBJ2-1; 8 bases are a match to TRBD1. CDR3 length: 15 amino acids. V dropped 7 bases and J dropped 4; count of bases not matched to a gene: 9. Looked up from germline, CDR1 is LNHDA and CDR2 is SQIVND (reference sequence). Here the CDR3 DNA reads TGTGCCAGTAACCCCCGGGACAGGCGTTACAATGAGCAGTTCTTC. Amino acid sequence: CASNPRDRRYNEQFF.

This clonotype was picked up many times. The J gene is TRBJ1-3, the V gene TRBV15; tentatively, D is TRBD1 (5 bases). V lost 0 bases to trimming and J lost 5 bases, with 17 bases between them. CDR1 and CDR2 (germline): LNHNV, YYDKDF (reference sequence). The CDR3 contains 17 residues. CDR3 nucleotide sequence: TGTGCCACCAGCAGAGAAACCGCGGGGGGGAGGCGAAACACCATATATTTT. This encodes CATSRETAGGRRNTIYF.

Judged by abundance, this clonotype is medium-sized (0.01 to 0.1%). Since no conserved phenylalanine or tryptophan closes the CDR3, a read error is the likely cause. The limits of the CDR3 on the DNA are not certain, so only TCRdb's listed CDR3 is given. The CDR3 region is CASSDPQSGTFRL. The chain couples TRBV6-1 to TRBJ1-6. The CDR3 is 13 amino acids long, termini counted. Germline-derived CDR1 and CDR2 are MNHNS and SASEGT.

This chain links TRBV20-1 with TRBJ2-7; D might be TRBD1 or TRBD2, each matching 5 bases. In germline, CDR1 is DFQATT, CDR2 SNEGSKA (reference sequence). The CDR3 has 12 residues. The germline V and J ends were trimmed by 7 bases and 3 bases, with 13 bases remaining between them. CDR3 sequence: CSVESGLYEQYF. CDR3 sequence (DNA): TGCAGTGTCGAATCGGGGCTCTACGAGCAGTACTTC.

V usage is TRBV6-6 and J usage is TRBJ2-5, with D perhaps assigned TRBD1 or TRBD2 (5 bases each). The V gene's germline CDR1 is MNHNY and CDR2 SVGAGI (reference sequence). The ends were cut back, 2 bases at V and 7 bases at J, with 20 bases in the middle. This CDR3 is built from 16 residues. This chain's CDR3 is CASSYPGPGLIGTQYF. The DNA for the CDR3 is TGTGCCAGCAGTTACCCGGGACCGGGATTAATCGGGACCCAGTACTTC.

CDR3 DNA sequence: TGTGCCAGCAGCTCCCGGGATAACACTGAAGCTTTCTTT. Its translation is CASSSRDNTEAFF. The chain links TRBV7-9 to TRBJ1-1; D call uncertain. CDR1 is SEHNR and CDR2 is FQNEAQ in the germline V gene (reference sequence). This CDR3 is 13 amino acids long. Deletions cut 4 bases from V and 2 bases from J, with 8 bases between.